This TCR beta chain originates from a study of response to subunit inactivated influenza vaccine. Findings and caveats of the study: That few new T cells are recruited by each seasonal influenza vaccination was the authors' suggestion.

Germline CDR1 and CDR2: KGHDR and SFDVKD. This CDR3 contains 12 residues. V lost 1 base and J lost 7, with 6 bases in between. TCRdb re-derived calls from the RT-PCR reads in MiXCR, one entry per CDR3 protein. Of hundreds of thousands of distinct CDR3 sequences listed, roughly 13% are singletons. In its sample, this clonotype was seen a few times. Its cognate antigen is unknown. The V and J genes are TRBV24-1 and TRBJ2-5, with D uncertain. The source is a man between 50 and 59 years old who received an inactivated influenza vaccine. This sample comprised PBMCs from blood, obtained approximately 15 days before vaccination. The CDR3 DNA is TGTGCCACCAGTGATTTTGGTGGGACCCAGTACTTC. It translates to CATSDFGGTQYF.